This TCR beta chain was sequenced for a study of follicular helper T cells after annual influenza vaccination. Whole-study context: For some subjects, blood spans the 2013-2014, 2014-2015 and 2015-2016 annual vaccinations.

Sample time point: 2014-2015 season, 7 days after vaccination. The study, taken as a whole, reports: Day 7 ICOS+CD38+ clones were most often found later in ICOS-CD38- cTfh cells. Successive annual vaccinations recalled a recurrent oligoclonal ICOS+CD38+ cTfh response with influenza-specific clonotypes.

Assay used: immunoSEQ multiplex PCR; TCRdb lists only in-frame clones, some missing. The sample yields about 10,000 clones, 83% seen once. Turning to this clone: Its specificity is unknown.

The sequence was obtained from an adult who received the influenza vaccine. The sequenced sample was CXCR5- memory CD4+ T cells sorted from blood, obtained 7 days after influenza vaccination.

This CDR3 is CASSVRGQGANVLTF. As DNA, the CDR3 is TGTGCCAGCAGCGTGAGGGGGCAAGGGGCCAACGTCCTGACTTTC. This chain uses TRBV11-3 with TRBJ2-6; TRBD1 matches at 7 bases. Germline V gene data show CDR1 as SGHNT and CDR2 as YENEEA. The CDR3 totals 15 residues. Unmatched junction bases numbered 5, after V lost 5 bases and J lost 4 bases.